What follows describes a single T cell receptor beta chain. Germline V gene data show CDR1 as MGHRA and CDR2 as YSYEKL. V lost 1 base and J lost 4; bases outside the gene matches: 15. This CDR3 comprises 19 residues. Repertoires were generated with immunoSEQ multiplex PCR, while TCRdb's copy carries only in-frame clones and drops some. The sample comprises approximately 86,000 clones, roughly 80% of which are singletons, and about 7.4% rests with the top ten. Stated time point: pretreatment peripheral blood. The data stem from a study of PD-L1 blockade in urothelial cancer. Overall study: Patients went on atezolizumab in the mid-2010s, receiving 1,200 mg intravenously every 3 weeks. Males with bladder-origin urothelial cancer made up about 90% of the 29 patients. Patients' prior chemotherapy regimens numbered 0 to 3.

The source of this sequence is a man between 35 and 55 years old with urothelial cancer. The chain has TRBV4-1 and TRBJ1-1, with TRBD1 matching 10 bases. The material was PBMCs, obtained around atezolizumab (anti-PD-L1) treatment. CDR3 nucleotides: TGCGCCAGCAGCCAAGGACGGGCTCGACAGGGGGCCTTTGTCACTGAAGCTTTCTTT. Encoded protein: CASSQGRARQGAFVTEAFF.